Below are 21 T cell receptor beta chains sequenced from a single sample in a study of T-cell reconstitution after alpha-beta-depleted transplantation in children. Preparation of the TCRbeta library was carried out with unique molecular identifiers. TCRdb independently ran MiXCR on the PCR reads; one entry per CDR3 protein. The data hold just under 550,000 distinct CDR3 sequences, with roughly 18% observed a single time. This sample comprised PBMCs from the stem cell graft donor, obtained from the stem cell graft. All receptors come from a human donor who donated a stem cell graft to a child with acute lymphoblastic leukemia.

CDR3 DNA sequence: TGTGCCAGCAGCCCCCCAGGGGGCGGGTATAATTCACCCCTCCACTTT. The encoded protein is CASSPPGGGYNSPLHF. This sequence joins TRBV7-2 and TRBJ1-6; 8 nucleotides align to TRBD1. The CDR3 is 16 residues long. Germline V gene lookup returns CDR1 SGHTA and CDR2 FQGNSA. The V and J ends lost 5 bases and 4 bases, in that order; junction bases with no gene match: 7.

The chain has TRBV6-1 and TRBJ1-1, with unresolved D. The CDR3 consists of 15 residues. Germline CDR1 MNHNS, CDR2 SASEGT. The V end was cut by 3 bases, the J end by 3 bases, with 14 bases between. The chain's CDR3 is CASSDPGNLDTEAFF. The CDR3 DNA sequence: TGTGCCAGCAGTGATCCGGGGAACCTTGACACTGAAGCTTTCTTT.

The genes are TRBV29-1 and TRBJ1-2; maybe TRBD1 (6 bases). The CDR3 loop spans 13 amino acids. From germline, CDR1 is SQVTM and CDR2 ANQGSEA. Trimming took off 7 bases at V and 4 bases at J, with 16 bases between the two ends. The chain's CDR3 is CSDIADSSYGYTF. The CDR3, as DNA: TGCAGCGACATCGCGGACAGTAGCTATGGCTACACCTTC.

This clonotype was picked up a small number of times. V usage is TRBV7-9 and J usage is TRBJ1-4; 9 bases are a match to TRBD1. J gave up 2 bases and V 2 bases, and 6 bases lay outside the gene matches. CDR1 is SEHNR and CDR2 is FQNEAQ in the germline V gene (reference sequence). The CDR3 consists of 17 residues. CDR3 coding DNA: TGTGCCAGCAGCTTAACCGGGACAGGGTTTACTAATGAAAAACTGTTTTTT. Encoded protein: CASSLTGTGFTNEKLFF. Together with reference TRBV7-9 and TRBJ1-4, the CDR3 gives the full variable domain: DTGVSQNPRHKITKRGQNVTFRCDPISEHNRLYWYRQTLGQGPEFLTYFQNEAQLEKSRLLSDRFSAERPKGSFSTLEIQRTEQGDSAMYLCASSLTGTGFTNEKLFFGSGTQLSVL.

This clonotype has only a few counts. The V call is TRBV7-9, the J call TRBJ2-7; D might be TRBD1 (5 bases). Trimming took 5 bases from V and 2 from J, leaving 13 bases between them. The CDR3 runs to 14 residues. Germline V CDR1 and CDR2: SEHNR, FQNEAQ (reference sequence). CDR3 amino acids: CASSPRQKTYEQYF. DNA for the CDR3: TGTGCCAGCAGCCCCAGACAGAAAACCTACGAGCAGTACTTC.

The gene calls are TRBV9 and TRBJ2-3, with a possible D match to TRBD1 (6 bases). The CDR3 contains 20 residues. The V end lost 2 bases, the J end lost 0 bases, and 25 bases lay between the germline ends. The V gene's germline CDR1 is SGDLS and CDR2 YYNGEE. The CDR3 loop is CASSVNKGSGQRTSTDTQYF. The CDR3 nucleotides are TGTGCCAGCAGCGTTAATAAGGGGTCTGGACAGAGAACTAGCACAGATACGCAGTATTTT.

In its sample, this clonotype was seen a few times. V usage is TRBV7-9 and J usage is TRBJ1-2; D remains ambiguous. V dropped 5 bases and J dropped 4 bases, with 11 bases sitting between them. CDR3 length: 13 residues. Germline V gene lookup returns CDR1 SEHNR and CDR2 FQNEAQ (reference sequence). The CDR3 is CASSTLDIYGYTF. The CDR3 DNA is TGTGCCAGCAGCACCCTCGACATCTATGGCTACACCTTC.

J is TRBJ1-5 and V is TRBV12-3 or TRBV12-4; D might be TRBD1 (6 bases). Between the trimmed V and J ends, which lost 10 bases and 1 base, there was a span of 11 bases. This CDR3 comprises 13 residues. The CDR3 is CATGGASNQPQHF. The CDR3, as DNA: TGTGCCACGGGGGGCGCGAGCAATCAGCCCCAGCATTTT.

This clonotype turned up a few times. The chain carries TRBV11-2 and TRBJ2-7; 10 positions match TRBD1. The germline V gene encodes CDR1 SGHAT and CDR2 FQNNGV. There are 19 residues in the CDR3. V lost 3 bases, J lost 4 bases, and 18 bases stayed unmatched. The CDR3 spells CASSFVGTGVQRERYEQYF. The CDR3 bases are TGTGCCAGCAGCTTCGTTGGGACAGGGGTTCAGCGGGAGAGGTACGAGCAGTACTTC.

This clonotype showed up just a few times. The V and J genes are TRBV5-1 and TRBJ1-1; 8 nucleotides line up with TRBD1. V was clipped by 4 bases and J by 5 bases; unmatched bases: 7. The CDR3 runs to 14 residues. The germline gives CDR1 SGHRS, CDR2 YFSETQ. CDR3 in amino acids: CASSGGTGGTEAFF. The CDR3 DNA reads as TGCGCCAGCAGCGGTGGGACAGGTGGGACTGAAGCTTTCTTT.

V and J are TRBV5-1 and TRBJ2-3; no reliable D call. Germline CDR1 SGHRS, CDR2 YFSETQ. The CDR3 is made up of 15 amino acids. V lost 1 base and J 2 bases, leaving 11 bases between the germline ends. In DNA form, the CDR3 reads TGCGCCAGCAGCTTGATTCAGGCTTCCACAGATACGCAGTATTTT. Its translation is CASSLIQASTDTQYF.

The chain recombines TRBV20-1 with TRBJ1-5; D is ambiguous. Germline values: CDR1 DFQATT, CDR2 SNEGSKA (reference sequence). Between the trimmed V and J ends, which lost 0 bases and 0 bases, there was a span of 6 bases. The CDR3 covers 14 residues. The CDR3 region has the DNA TGCAGTGCTAGAGACAGCTATAGCAATCAGCCCCAGCATTTT. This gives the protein CSARDSYSNQPQHF.

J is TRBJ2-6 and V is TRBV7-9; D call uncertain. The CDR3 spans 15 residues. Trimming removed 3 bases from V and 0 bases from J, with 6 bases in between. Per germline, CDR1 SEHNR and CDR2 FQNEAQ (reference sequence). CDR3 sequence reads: CASSFYSSGANVLTF. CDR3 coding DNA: TGTGCCAGCAGCTTTTACAGCTCTGGGGCCAACGTCCTGACTTTC.

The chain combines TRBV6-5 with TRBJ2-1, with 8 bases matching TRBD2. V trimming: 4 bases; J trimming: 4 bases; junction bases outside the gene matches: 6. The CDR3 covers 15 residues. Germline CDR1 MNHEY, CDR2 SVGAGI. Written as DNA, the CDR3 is TGTGCCAGCAGTTCCCAGCGGGAGTTGTACAATGAGCAGTTCTTC. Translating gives CASSSQRELYNEQFF.

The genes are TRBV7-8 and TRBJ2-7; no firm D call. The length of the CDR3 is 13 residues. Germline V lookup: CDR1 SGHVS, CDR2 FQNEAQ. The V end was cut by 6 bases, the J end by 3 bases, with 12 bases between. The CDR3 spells CASSPLRFYEQYF. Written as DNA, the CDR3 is TGTGCCAGCAGTCCCTTACGGTTCTACGAGCAGTACTTC.

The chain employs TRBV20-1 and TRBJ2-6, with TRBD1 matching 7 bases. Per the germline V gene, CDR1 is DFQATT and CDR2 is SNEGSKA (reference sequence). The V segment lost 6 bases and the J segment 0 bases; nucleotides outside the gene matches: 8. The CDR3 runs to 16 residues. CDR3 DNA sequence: TGCAGTGCCCCCGGGACAGCGTTCTCTGGGGCCAACGTCCTGACTTTC. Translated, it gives CSAPGTAFSGANVLTF.

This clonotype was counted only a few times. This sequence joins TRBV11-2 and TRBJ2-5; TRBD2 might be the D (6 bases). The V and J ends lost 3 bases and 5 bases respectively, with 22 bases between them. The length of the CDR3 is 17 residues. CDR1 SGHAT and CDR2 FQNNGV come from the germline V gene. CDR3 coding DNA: TGTGCCAGCAGCTTCAGGAGGGGTCCGGGGAAAAGGGAGACCCAGTACTTC. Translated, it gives CASSFRRGPGKRETQYF.

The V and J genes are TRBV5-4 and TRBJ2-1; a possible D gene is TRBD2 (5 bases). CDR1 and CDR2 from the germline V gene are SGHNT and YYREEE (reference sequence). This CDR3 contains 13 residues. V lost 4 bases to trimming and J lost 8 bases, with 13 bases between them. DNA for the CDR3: TGTGCCAGCAGCGGCCTAACTAGACATGAGCAGTTCTTC. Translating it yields CASSGLTRHEQFF.

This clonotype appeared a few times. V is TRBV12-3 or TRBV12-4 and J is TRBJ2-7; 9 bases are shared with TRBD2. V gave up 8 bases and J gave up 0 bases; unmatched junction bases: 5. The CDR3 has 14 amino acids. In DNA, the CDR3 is TGTGCCAGCGGGCTTAGCGGGAGCTCCTACGAGCAGTACTTC. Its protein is CASGLSGSSYEQYF.

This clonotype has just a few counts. The CDR3 DNA is TGTGCCAGCAGCCGTGACAGGGGGCCTAACTATGGCTACACCTTC. Translated, it gives CASSRDRGPNYGYTF. This rearrangement joins TRBV27 to TRBJ1-2; 10 bases align to TRBD1. Germline V gives CDR1 MNHEY, CDR2 SMNVEV (reference sequence). The CDR3 is 15 amino acids. Trimming removed 6 bases from V and 0 bases from J; junction bases left unmatched: 4.

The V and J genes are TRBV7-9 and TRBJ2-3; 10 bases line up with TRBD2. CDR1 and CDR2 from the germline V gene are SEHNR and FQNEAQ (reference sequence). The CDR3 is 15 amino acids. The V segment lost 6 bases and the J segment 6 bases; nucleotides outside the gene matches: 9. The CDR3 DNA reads TGTGCCAGCAGTCCGAGCGGGAGGGCCGAGGATACGCAGTATTTT. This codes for CASSPSGRAEDTQYF.